Listed here is a single T cell receptor beta chain. Its antigen is as yet unknown. The donors were in the approximately 120-subject validation cohort, distinct from the roughly 600-subject first cohort. The data were obtained in a study of cytomegalovirus exposure and HLA in healthy donors. The study, taken as a whole, reports: The investigators catalogued 164 TCR beta chains as cytomegalovirus-associated. Most TCR sequences proved rare, with some public TCRs found in many donors. According to a subsequent analysis, TCR clusters from the first cohort were inclined to appear together in the 120 or so validation repertoires.

Deletions cut 3 bases from V and 2 bases from J, with 20 bases between. The CDR3 contains 18 residues. Germline assignment: CDR1 MDHEN and CDR2 SYDVKM. Data came from immunoSEQ multiplex PCR; TCRdb stores just in-frame clones and leaves some out. This sample carries 250,000 to 400,000 clones, around 90% of them seen once, and the ten largest clones take roughly 1.2%. The source of this sequence is a young woman in good health and CMV-seropositive. Specimen: PBMCs. The chain carries TRBV28 and TRBJ2-1, with D perhaps TRBD2 (6 bases). CDR3 in amino acids: CASSFVGIQRTTYNEQFF. CDR3 coding DNA: TGTGCCAGCAGTTTCGTCGGAATCCAGCGGACTACCTACAATGAGCAGTTCTTC.